Here is one T cell receptor beta chain with its context. The antigen remains unidentified. Assay: immunoSEQ multiplex PCR; the TCRdb copy retains only in-frame clones and omits some. The sample has about 110,000 clones, 80% to 95% seen once; the top ten hold around 8.6%. In germline, CDR1 is KGHSH, CDR2 LQKENI. Trimming removed 3 bases at V and 0 bases at J, with 3 bases between. The CDR3 spans 13 residues. These data belong to a study of T cell responses to AZD1222 COVID-19 vaccine. Study-wide results and caveats: White British donors predominated, females outnumbered males, and clonal diversity was possibly underestimated. Regions left unmutated in variants are reportedly the target of nearly half of spike-specific TCRs.

The V and J genes are TRBV18 and TRBJ1-5; D call uncertain. Sequenced here: peripheral blood, sampled 28 days after the second AZD1222 dose. This clonotype was sampled from an adult who received the AZD1222 COVID-19 vaccine. Written as DNA, the CDR3 is TGTGCCAGCTCACCGTTTAGCAATCAGCCCCAGCATTTT. Protein sequence: CASSPFSNQPQHF. The whole variable domain, filled in from reference TRBV18 and TRBJ1-5, reads NAGVMQNPRHLVRRRGQEARLRCSPMKGHSHVYWYRQLPEEGLKFMVYLQKENIIDESGMPKERFSAEFPKEGPSILRIQQVVRGDSAAYFCASSPFSNQPQHFGDGTRLSIL.